This is a list of T cell receptor beta chains from one sample in a study of CD8 T cells in Susac syndrome. TCRdb re-derived calls from the immunoSEQ multiplex PCR reads in MiXCR, one entry per CDR3 protein. Here the sample spans approximately 110,000 distinct CDR3 sequences, over 90% being singletons. Material for sequencing was CD8+ T cells from PBMCs. The receptors were sampled from a human donor with multiple sclerosis. Both conserved end residues are part of each CDR3. The D gene is left open where the match is weak. Rows give clone size only sometimes, using once, few, many, or a class for an expanded clone.

>-|TRBJ2-5|few|10|TRBV28
CASSQETQYF
TGTGCCAGCAGTCAAGAGACCCAGTACTTC
>TRBD2|TRBJ2-1|-|18|TRBV27
CASSLAGRGASYGNEQFF
TGTGCCAGCAGTTTAGCGGGGCGGGGGGCCTCTTATGGGAATGAGCAGTTCTTC
>-|TRBJ2-5|-|14|TRBV21-1
CASILDREVETQYF
TGTGCCAGCATCCTCGACAGGGAGGTAGAGACCCAGTACTTC
>TRBD2|TRBJ2-3|-|14|TRBV28
CASSLGGGADTQYF
TGTGCCAGCAGTTTAGGCGGGGGGGCAGATACGCAGTATTTT
>-|TRBJ2-1|-|21|TRBV29-1
CSVEENGSNGGRLGFYNEQFF
TGCAGCGTTGAAGAAAACGGATCAAACGGGGGCAGGCTGGGATTTTACAATGAGCAGTTCTTC
>-|TRBJ2-1|-|15|TRBV5-6
CASSQGAGLYNEQFF
TGTGCCAGCAGCCAGGGTGCAGGGCTCTACAATGAGCAGTTCTTC
>-|TRBJ1-2|few|8|TRBV20-1
CSVDGYTF
TGCAGTGTGGATGGCTACACCTTC
>TRBD1|TRBJ1-2|-|16|TRBV4-1
CASSQEQETGRYGYTF
TGCGCCAGCAGCCAAGAGCAGGAGACAGGGCGCTATGGCTACACCTTC
>-|TRBJ2-7|-|14|TRBV6-6
CASSSLVSGSEQYF
TGTGCCAGCAGCTCCTTGGTCTCAGGATCCGAGCAGTACTTC
>-|TRBJ1-5|once|15|TRBV9
CASSVGPGTNQPQHF
TGTGCCAGCAGCGTAGGTCCGGGAACCAATCAGCCCCAGCATTTT
>-|TRBJ2-1|once|13|TRBV29-1
CSGRTPTYNEQFF
TGCAGCGGTAGGACGCCCACCTACAATGAGCAGTTCTTC
>-|TRBJ1-1|few|13|TRBV19
CASSLTVNTEAFF
TGTGCCAGTAGCCTGACGGTGAACACTGAAGCTTTCTTT
>-|TRBJ2-7|-|14|TRBV7-9
CASSSNRDPYEQYF
TGTGCCAGCAGCTCTAACCGGGACCCCTACGAGCAGTACTTC
>-|TRBJ2-7|-|12|TRBV4-1
CASSQDRSEQYF
TGCGCCAGCAGCCAAGATAGGAGCGAGCAGTACTTC
>TRBD1|TRBJ1-4|-|17|TRBV15
CATSRDRIWTGQEKLFF
TGTGCCACCAGCAGAGATCGTATCTGGACAGGGCAAGAAAAACTGTTTTTT
>-|TRBJ2-3|-|16|TRBV3-1
CASSQGQTITTDTQYF
TGTGCCAGCAGCCAAGGGCAGACAATTACCACAGATACGCAGTATTTT
>-|TRBJ2-1|-|14|TRBV20-1
CSAPTSNSYNEQFF
TGCAGTGCCCCCACCAGTAACTCCTACAATGAGCAGTTCTTC
>TRBD2|TRBJ2-1|-|16|TRBV29-1
CSVERQGASGSEEQFF
TGCAGCGTTGAAAGGCAGGGGGCTAGCGGGAGTGAGGAGCAGTTCTTC
>-|TRBJ2-2|-|16|TRBV6-5
CASSLAWQGEIGELFF
TGTGCCAGCAGTTTAGCTTGGCAGGGTGAGATCGGGGAGCTGTTTTTT
>-|TRBJ1-2|-|16|TRBV5-5
CASSLWRPLSRYGYTF
TGTGCCAGCAGCTTATGGAGGCCCCTCTCACGCTATGGCTACACCTTC
>TRBD2|TRBJ2-2|-|14|TRBV6-5
CASSLAVPAGELFF
TGTGCCAGCAGTCTAGCGGTTCCGGCCGGGGAGCTGTTTTTT
>-|TRBJ2-7|once|16|TRBV27
CASSLFSQASENEQYF
TGTGCCAGCAGTTTATTTAGCCAAGCATCGGAAAACGAGCAGTACTTC
>-|TRBJ1-1|-|12|TRBV30
CAWSAPRGEAFF
TGTGCCTGGAGTGCCCCCAGGGGAGAAGCTTTCTTT
>-|TRBJ2-3|-|16|TRBV6-2/TRBV6-3
CASSSTNDTPTDTQYF
TGTGCCAGCAGCTCAACGAACGACACCCCCACAGATACGCAGTATTTT
>-|TRBJ2-3|-|17|TRBV19
CATDPFGGRASTDTQYF
TGTGCCACCGACCCATTCGGTGGGAGAGCTAGCACAGATACGCAGTATTTT
>-|TRBJ1-2|-|15|TRBV9
CASSPGPRTNYGYTF
TGTGCCAGCAGCCCCGGGCCTCGCACTAACTATGGCTACACCTTC
>-|TRBJ2-7|-|14|TRBV20-1
CSARDYRATYEQYF
TGCAGTGCTAGAGATTACAGGGCCACCTACGAGCAGTACTTC
>TRBD1|TRBJ1-1|once|13|TRBV7-9
CASTTGGYAEAFF
TGTGCCAGCACTACAGGGGGCTACGCTGAAGCTTTCTTT
>TRBD2|TRBJ2-7|-|15|TRBV29-1
CSAKLLAGGLYEQYF
TGCAGCGCCAAGCTTCTAGCGGGGGGGCTTTACGAGCAGTACTTC
>-|TRBJ2-2|-|11|TRBV29-1
CSVGLQGELFF
TGCAGCGTTGGCCTACAGGGGGAGCTGTTTTTT
>-|TRBJ2-1|-|12|TRBV9
CASSVGFNEQFF
TGTGCCAGCAGCGTAGGTTTCAATGAGCAGTTCTTC
>-|TRBJ1-1|-|14|TRBV19
CASSAAQLGTEAFF
TGTGCCAGTTCGGCCGCTCAACTGGGCACTGAAGCTTTCTTT
>-|TRBJ2-5|-|16|TRBV23-1
CASSQSSRGKQETQYF
TGCGCCAGCAGTCAATCTTCTCGGGGGAAACAAGAGACCCAGTACTTC
>-|TRBJ1-3|-|13|TRBV3-1
CASSQRAGETIYF
TGTGCCAGCAGCCAACGTGCGGGGGAAACCATATATTTT
>-|TRBJ2-2|-|12|TRBV5-1
CASSYGIGELFF
TGCGCCAGCAGCTACGGAATCGGGGAGCTGTTTTTT
>TRBD1|TRBJ1-4|few|14|TRBV6-1
CASIRQGAGEKLFF
TGTGCCAGCATCAGACAGGGGGCTGGTGAAAAACTGTTTTTT
>-|TRBJ1-6|once|13|TRBV5-6
CASSLQGNSPLHF
TGTGCCAGCAGCTTACAGGGTAATTCACCCCTCCACTTT
>TRBD2|TRBJ2-1|-|16|TRBV4-1
CASSQEILAGGDEQFF
TGCGCCAGCAGCCAAGAGATACTAGCGGGGGGGGATGAGCAGTTCTTC
>-|TRBJ2-1|once|16|TRBV9
CASSVGSGSSYNEQFF
TGTGCCAGCAGCGTAGGGTCCGGGAGCTCCTACAATGAGCAGTTCTTC
>-|TRBJ1-1|-|15|TRBV2
CASSSRTDGNTEAFF
TGTGCCAGCAGTTCTCGGACAGACGGGAACACTGAAGCTTTCTTT
>-|TRBJ2-7|-|12|TRBV28
CAGAASSYEQYF
TGTGCGGGGGCAGCCAGCTCCTACGAGCAGTACTTC
>-|TRBJ2-1|-|14|TRBV27
CASSRPNSYNEQFF
TGTGCCAGCAGTAGGCCTAACTCCTACAATGAGCAGTTCTTC
>-|TRBJ2-1|-|15|TRBV7-9
CASSLVQGGLDEQFF
TGTGCCAGCAGCTTAGTTCAGGGGGGTCTCGATGAGCAGTTCTTC
>TRBD2|TRBJ2-1|-|15|TRBV7-9
CASSLTGGIVDEQFF
TGTGCCAGCAGCTTAACGGGAGGTATAGTGGATGAGCAGTTCTTC
>-|TRBJ2-5|once|13|TRBV20-1
CSAREQGTETQYF
TGCAGTGCTAGAGAGCAGGGTACAGAGACCCAGTACTTC
>-|TRBJ2-5|-|14|TRBV4-1
CASSQGPGVETQYF
TGCGCCAGCAGCCAAGGTCCAGGAGTAGAGACCCAGTACTTC
>-|TRBJ2-3|-|16|TRBV9
CASSLLGDDYADTQYF
TGTGCCAGCAGCCTCCTGGGGGATGACTACGCGGATACGCAGTATTTT
>-|TRBJ2-5|-|14|TRBV27
CASSPYRDGETQYF
TGTGCCAGCAGTCCGTACAGGGACGGGGAGACCCAGTACTTC
>-|TRBJ1-1|-|13|TRBV27
CASRPGLGTEAFF
TGTGCCAGCAGACCGGGACTGGGCACTGAAGCTTTCTTT